This TCR beta chain was recorded in a study of shared clonotypes between healthy human individuals. For the study at large: There were three CD4 naive, three CD4 memory, two CD8 naive and one CD8 memory plates per donor. General study points: Researchers found naive subsets generally carried larger estimated richness than memory subsets.

CD4+ cells were split into CD45RA+ naive and CD45RA-negative memory subsets. Here immunoSEQ multiplex PCR was the method, and the copy in TCRdb shows in-frame clones only, minus some. The sample consists of some 900,000 clones, roughly 72% of them appearing once. Concerning this clone itself: Its target is not known.

V lost 6 bases and J lost 8, with 13 bases in between. Per the germline V gene, CDR1 is SNHLY and CDR2 is FYNNEI. The CDR3 length is 13 residues. This TCR derives from a man between 18 and 29 years old in good health. The V gene is TRBV2, the J gene TRBJ1-4, with D maybe TRBD1 (5 bases). Specimen: memory CD4+ T cells sorted from blood. Subset specified: CD45RA-negative fraction. Here the CDR3 reads CASRYGTTEKLFF. The DNA of the CDR3 is TGTGCCAGCAGGTACGGGACTACAGAAAAACTGTTTTTT.